This record concerns one T cell receptor (beta chain) sequence. Germline values: CDR1 MNHNS, CDR2 SASEGT. CDR3 size: 15 residues. V shed 6 bases and J 3 bases; nucleotides not matched to a gene: 7. These data originate in a study of blood T cell repertoires in COVID-19. The wider study: The analysed material was cDNA or gDNA that came from T cells, B-cell-depleted T cells, or PBMCs.

In the original analysis: Scientists estimated how many nucleated cells there were by amplifying reference gene primers. Profiled with immunoSEQ multiplex PCR; TCRdb holds only in-frame clones, not every one. That table is the source of V, J and clone size, and D and trimming were worked out from the DNA. This table has roughly 200,000 clones, 80% appearing once. The clonotype originates from a man aged 60 to 75 with acute or convalescent COVID-19. The V call is TRBV6-1, the J call TRBJ1-5, with 8 nucleotides matching TRBD1. Sequencing input: peripheral blood. This CDR3 is CASRPDRAYNQPQHF. The CDR3 nucleotides read TGTGCCAGCAGGCCGGACAGGGCTTACAATCAGCCCCAGCATTTT.